This T cell receptor (beta chain) came from a study of CD8 T cells in ankylosing spondylitis. Whole-study findings and limits: Blood from ankylosing spondylitis patients appeared to carry a characteristic roughly 8-variant TCR beta motif. Significant enrichment of disease-linked clones was reported in matched ankylosing spondylitis synovial fluid.

This CDR3 has 14 amino acids. Trimming cost V 0 bases and J 5 bases, with 10 bases left between them. Construction of TCR beta libraries was performed using quantitative 5'-RACE with molecular barcodes. TCRdb used MiXCR to reprocess the 5' RACE reads, holding one entry per CDR3 protein. The sample lists 300,000 to 350,000 distinct CDR3 sequences, more than 20% occurring once. This clonotype was picked up a small number of times. The antigen remains unidentified. Sequenced sample: blood, either unsorted or a sorted T cell fraction (not recorded which). The rearrangement joins TRBV12-3 or TRBV12-4 to TRBJ2-5; weak D call: TRBD2 (6 bases). The sequence was obtained from a female donor with ankylosing spondylitis or in good health (not recorded which). Written as DNA, the CDR3 is TGTGCCAGCAGTTTAGCCGCTAGCGCGGAGACCCAGTACTTC. Translating gives CASSLAASAETQYF.